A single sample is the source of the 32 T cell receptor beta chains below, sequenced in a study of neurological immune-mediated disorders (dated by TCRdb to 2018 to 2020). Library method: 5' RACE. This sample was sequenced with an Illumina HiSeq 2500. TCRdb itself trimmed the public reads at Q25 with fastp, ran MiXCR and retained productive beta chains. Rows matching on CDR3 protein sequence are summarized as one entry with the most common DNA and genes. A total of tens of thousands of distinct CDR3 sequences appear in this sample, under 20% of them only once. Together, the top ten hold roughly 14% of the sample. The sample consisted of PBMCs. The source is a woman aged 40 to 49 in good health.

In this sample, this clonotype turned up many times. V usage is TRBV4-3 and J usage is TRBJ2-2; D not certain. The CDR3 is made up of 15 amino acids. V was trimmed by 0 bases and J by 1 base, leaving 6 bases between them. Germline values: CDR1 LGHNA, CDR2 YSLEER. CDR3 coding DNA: TGCGCCAGCAGCCAAGATTGGCAGAACACCGGGGAGCTGTTTTTT. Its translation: CASSQDWQNTGELFF.

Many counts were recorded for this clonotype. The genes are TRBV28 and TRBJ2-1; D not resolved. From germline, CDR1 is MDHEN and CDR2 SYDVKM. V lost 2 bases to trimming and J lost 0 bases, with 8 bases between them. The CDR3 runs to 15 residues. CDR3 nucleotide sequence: TGTGCCAGCAGTTTAAGGGTTAGCTCCTACAATGAGCAGTTCTTC. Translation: CASSLRVSSYNEQFF. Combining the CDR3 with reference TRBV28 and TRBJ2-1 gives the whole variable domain DVKVTQSSRYLVKRTGEKVFLECVQDMDHENMFWYRQDPGLGLRLIYFSYDVKMKEKGDIPEGYSVSREKKERFSLILESASTNQTSMYLCASSLRVSSYNEQFFGPGTRLTVL.

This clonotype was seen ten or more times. The CDR3 nucleotides are TGTGCCAGCAGTACATCTAGCGGGGGGTACGGTACGCAGTATTTT. Translation: CASSTSSGGYGTQYF. The chain carries TRBV12-3 or TRBV12-4 and TRBJ2-3, with TRBD2 matching over 11 bases. The V gene end was trimmed by 5 bases and the J gene end by 8 bases; junction bases not matched to a gene: 9. The CDR3 runs 15 residues.

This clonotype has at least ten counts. The CDR3 loop is CASSLQLVDGNTIYF. DNA for the CDR3: TGTGCCAGCAGCTTACAGCTTGTAGACGGAAACACCATATATTTT. J is TRBJ1-3 and V is TRBV7-8, with unresolved D. Between the trimmed V and J ends, which lost 2 bases and 4 bases, there was a span of 12 bases. Germline CDR1 reads SGHVS; CDR2 reads FQNEAQ. The CDR3 runs to 15 residues. Supplemented by reference TRBV7-8 and TRBJ1-3, the full variable domain reads GAGVSQSPRYKVAKRGQDVALRCDPISGHVSLFWYQQALGQGPEFLTYFQNEAQLDKSGLPSDRFFAERPEGSVSTLKIQRTQQEDSAVYLCASSLQLVDGNTIYFGEGSWLTVV.

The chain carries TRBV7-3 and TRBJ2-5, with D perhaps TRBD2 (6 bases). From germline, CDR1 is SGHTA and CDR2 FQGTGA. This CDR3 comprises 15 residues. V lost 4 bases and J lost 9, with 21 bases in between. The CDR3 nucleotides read TGTGCCAGCAGCTCCACCCTGGGGGGACGGTTGGCCCAGTACTTC. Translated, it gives CASSSTLGGRLAQYF.

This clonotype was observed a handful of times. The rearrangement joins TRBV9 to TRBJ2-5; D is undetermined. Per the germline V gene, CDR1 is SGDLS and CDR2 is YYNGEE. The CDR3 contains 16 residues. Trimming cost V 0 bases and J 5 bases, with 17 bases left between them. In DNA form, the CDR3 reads TGTGCCAGCAGCGTAGGGGTCGACAAGCCCTGGGAGACCCAGTACTTC. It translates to CASSVGVDKPWETQYF.

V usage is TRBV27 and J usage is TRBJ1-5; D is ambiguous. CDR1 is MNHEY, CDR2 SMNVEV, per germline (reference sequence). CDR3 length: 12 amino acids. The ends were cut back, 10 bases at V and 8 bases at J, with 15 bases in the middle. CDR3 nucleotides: TGTGCCAACAGCCTACGTGGGGAGCCCCAGCATTTT. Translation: CANSLRGEPQHF.

The CDR3 reads CSAKPGANLYNEQFF. The DNA for the CDR3 is TGCAGTGCTAAACCCGGGGCCAATCTCTACAATGAGCAGTTCTTC. The chain is built from TRBV20-1 and TRBJ2-1; perhaps D is TRBD1 or TRBD2 (5 bases each). The CDR3 has 15 amino acids. Germline lookup yields CDR1 DFQATT and CDR2 SNEGSKA (reference sequence). Trimming removed 4 bases from V and 3 bases from J, with 16 bases in between.

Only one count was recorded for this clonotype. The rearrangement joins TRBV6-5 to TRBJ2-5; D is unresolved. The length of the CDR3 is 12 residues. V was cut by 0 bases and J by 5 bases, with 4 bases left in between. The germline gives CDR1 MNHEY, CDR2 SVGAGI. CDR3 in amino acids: CASSYSKETQYF. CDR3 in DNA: TGTGCCAGCAGTTACTCTAAGGAGACCCAGTACTTC.

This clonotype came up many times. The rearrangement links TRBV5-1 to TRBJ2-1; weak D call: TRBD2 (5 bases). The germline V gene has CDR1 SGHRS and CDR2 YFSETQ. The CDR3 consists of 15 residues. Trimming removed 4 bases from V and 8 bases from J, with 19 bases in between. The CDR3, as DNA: TGCGCCAGCAGCGCGGAGGTAGCCCCGGCGGATGAGCAGTTCTTC. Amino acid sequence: CASSAEVAPADEQFF.

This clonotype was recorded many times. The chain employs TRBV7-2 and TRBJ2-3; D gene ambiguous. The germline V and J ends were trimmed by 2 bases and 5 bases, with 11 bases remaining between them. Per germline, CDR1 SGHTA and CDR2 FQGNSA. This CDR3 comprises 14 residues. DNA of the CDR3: TGTGCCAGCAGCTTACTTTCTGGCTTAGATACGCAGTATTTT. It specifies CASSLLSGLDTQYF.

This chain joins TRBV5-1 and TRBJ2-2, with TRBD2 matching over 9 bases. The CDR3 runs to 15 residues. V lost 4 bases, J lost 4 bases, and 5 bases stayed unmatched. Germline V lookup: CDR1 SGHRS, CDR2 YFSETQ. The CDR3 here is CASSPSGRRTGELFF. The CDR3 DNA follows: TGCGCCAGCAGCCCAAGCGGGAGGCGCACCGGGGAGCTGTTTTTT.

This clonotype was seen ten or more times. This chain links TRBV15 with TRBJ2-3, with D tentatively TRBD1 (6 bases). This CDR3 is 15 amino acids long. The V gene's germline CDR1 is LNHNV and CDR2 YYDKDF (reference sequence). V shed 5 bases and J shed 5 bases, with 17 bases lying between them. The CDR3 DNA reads TGTGCCACCAGCCCAAGGGACACCCCGGGAGATACGCAGTATTTT. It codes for CATSPRDTPGDTQYF. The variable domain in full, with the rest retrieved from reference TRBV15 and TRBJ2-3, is DAMVIQNPRYQVTQFGKPVTLSCSQTLNHNVMYWYQQKSSQAPKLLFHYYDKDFNNEADTPDNFQSRRPNTSFCFLDIRSPGLGDTAMYLCATSPRDTPGDTQYFGPGTRLTVL.

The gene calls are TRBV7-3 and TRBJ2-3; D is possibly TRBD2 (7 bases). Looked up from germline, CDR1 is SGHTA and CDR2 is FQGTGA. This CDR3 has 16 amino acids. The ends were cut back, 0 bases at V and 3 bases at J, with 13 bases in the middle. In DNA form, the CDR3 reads TGTGCCAGCAGCTTAACCGGCGGGGGCGTTACAGATACGCAGTATTTT. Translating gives CASSLTGGGVTDTQYF.

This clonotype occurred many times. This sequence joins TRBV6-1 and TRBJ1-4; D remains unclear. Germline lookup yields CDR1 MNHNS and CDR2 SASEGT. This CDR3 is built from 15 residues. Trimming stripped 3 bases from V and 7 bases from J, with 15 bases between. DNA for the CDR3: TGTGCCAGCAGTGACGTTTTGGCCGCGGGTGAAAAACTGTTTTTT. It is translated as CASSDVLAAGEKLFF.

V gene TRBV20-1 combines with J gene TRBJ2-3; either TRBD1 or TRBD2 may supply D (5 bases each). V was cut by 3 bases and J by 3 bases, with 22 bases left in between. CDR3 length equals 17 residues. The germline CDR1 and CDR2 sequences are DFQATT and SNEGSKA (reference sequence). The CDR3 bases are TGCAGTGCTAGGGTACCGGGACGCATGGTGTGGACAGATACGCAGTATTTT. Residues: CSARVPGRMVWTDTQYF.

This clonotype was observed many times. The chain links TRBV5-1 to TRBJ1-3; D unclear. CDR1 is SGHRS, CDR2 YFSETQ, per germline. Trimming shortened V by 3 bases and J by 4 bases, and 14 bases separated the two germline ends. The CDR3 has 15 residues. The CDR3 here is CASSWTESPGNTIYF. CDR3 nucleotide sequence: TGCGCCAGCAGCTGGACGGAATCCCCAGGAAACACCATATATTTT.

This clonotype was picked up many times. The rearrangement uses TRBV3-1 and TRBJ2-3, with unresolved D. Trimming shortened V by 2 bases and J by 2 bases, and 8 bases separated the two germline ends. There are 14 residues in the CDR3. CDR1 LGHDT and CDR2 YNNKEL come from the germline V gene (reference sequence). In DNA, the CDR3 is TGTGCCAGCAGCCAATTTCCGAACACAGATACGCAGTATTTT. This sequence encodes CASSQFPNTDTQYF.

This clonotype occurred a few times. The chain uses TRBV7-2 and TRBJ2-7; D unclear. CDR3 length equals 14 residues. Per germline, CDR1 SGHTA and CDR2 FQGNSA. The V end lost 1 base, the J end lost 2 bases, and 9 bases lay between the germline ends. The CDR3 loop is CASSLVESAYEQYF. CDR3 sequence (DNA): TGTGCCAGCAGCTTAGTTGAATCGGCCTACGAGCAGTACTTC. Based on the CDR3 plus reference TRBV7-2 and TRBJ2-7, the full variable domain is GAGVSQSPSNKVTEKGKDVELRCDPISGHTALYWYRQSLGQGLEFLIYFQGNSAPDKSGLPSDRFSAERTGGSVSTLTIQRTQQEDSAVYLCASSLVESAYEQYFGPGTRLTVT.

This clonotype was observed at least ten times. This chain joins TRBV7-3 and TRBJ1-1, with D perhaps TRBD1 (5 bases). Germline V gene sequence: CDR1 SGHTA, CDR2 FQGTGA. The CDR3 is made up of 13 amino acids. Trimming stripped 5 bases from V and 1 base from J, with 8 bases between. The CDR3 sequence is CASSQQENTEAFF. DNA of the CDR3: TGTGCCAGCAGCCAACAGGAGAACACTGAAGCTTTCTTT.

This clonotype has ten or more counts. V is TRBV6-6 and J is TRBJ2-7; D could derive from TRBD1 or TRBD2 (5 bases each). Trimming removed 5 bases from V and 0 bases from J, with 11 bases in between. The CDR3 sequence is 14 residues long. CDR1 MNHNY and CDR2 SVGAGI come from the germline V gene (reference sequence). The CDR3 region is CASSPTGTSYEQYF. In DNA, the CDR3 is TGTGCCAGCAGTCCTACCGGGACCTCCTACGAGCAGTACTTC.

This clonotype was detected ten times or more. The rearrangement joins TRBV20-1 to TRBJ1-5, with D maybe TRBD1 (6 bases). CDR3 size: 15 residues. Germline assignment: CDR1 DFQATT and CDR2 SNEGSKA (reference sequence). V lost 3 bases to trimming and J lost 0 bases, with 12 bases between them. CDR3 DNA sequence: TGCAGTGCTAGCCGGACAGATTATAGCAATCAGCCCCAGCATTTT. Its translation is CSASRTDYSNQPQHF.

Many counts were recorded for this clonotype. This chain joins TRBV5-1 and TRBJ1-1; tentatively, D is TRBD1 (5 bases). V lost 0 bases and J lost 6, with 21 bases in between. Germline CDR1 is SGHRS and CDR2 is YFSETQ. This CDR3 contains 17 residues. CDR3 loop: CASSLASGGVNRPEAFF. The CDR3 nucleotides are TGCGCCAGCAGCTTGGCCTCGGGGGGGGTAAACCGACCTGAAGCTTTCTTT.

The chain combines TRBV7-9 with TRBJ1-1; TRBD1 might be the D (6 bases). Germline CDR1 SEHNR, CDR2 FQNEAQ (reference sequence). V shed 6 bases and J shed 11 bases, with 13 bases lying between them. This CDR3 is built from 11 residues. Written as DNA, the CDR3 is TGTGCCAGCAGTCCACAGGGAGGGGCTTTCTTT. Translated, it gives CASSPQGGAFF.

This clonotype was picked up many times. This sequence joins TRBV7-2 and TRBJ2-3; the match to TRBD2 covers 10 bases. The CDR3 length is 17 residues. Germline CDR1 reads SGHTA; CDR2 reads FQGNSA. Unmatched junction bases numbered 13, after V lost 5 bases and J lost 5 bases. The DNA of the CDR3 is TGTGCCAGCAGCCCCGCCCAGGGAAGCGGGGGGGGAGATACGCAGTATTTT. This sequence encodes CASSPAQGSGGGDTQYF. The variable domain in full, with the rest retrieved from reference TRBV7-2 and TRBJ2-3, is GAGVSQSPSNKVTEKGKDVELRCDPISGHTALYWYRQSLGQGLEFLIYFQGNSAPDKSGLPSDRFSAERTGGSVSTLTIQRTQQEDSAVYLCASSPAQGSGGGDTQYFGPGTRLTVL.

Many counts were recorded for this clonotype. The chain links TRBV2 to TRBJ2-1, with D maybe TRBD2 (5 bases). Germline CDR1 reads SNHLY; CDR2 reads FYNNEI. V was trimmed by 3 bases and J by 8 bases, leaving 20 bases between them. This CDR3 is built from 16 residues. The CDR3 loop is CASSDEGLLSGHEQFF. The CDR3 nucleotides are TGTGCCAGCAGTGATGAGGGTTTGTTGTCCGGCCATGAGCAGTTCTTC.

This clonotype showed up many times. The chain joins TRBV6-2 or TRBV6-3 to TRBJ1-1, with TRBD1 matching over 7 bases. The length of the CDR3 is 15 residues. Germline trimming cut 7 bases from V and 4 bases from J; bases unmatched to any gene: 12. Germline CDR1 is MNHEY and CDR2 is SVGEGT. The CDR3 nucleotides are TGTGCCAGCAAAATCCGGGACAGAGGTTTCACTGAAGCTTTCTTT. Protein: CASKIRDRGFTEAFF.

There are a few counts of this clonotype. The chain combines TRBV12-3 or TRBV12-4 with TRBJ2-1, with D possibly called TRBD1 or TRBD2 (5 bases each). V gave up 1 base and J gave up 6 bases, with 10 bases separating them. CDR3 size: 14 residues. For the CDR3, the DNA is TGTGCCAGCAGTTTAGGGGGACGACGCAATGAGCAGTTCTTC. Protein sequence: CASSLGGRRNEQFF.

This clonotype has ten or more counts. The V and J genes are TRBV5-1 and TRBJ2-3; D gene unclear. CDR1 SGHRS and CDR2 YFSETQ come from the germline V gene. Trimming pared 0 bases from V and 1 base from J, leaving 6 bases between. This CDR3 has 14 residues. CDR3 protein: CASSLGIRTDTQYF. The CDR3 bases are TGCGCCAGCAGCTTGGGAATCCGCACAGATACGCAGTATTTT.

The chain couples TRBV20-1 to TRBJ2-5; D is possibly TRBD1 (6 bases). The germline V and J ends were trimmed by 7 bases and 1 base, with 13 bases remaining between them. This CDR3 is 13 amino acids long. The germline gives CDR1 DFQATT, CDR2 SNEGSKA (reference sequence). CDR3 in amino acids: CSGARGFQETQYF. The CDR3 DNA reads TGCAGTGGGGCCAGGGGTTTCCAAGAGACCCAGTACTTC.

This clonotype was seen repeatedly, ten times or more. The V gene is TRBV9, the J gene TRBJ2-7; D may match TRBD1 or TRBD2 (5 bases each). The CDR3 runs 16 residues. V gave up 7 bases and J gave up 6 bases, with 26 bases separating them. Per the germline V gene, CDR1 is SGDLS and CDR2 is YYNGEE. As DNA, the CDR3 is TGTGCCAGCGCCCGGGACGCCGGAGACCCTCTGGGCGAGCAGTACTTC. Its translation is CASARDAGDPLGEQYF.

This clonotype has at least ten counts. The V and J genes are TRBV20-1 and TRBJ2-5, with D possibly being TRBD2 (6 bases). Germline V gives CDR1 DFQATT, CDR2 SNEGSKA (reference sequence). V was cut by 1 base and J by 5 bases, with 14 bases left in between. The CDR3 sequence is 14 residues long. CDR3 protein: CSARGDSVRETQYF. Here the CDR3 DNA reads TGCAGTGCTAGAGGGGACTCTGTGCGGGAGACCCAGTACTTC.